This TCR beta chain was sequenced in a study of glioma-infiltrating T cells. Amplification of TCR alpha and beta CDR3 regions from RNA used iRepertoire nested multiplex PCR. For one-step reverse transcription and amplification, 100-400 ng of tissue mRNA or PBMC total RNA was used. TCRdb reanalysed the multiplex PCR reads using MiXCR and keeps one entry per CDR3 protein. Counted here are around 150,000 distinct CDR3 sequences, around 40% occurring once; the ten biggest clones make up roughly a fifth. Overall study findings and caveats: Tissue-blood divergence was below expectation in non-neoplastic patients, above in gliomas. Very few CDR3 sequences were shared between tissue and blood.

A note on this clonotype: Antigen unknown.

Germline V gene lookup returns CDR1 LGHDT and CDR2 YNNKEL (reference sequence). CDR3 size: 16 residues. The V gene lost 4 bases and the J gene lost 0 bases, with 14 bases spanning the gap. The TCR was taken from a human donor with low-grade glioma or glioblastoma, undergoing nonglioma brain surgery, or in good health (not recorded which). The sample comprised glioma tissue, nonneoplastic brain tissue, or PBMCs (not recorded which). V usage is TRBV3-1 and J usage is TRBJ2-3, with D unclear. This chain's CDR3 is CASSPRPPPSTDTQYF. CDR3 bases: TGTGCCAGCAGCCCTCGACCCCCGCCTAGCACAGATACGCAGTATTTT.